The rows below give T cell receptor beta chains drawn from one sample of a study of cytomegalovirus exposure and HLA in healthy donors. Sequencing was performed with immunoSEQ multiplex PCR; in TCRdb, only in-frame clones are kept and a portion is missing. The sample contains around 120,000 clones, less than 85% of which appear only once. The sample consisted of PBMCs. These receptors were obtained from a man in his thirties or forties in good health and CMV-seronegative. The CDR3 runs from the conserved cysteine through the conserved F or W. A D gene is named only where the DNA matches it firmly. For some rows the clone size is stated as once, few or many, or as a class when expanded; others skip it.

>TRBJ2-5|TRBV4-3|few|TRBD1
TGCGCCAGCAGCAGGCGGACAGGACTCATGGAGACCCAGTACTTC
CASSRRTGLMETQYF
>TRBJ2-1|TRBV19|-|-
TGTAATCGAGGAATGGTGTACAATGAGCAGTTCTTC
CNRGMVYNEQFF
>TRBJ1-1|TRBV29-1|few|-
TGCAGCGTTGATTTGGGGGCGAACACTGAAGCTTTCTTT
CSVDLGANTEAFF
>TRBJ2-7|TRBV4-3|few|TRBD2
TGCGCCAGCAGCCAAGGGACTAGCGGACTATACGAGCAGTACTTC
CASSQGTSGLYEQYF
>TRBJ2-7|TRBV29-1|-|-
TGCAGCGTTGGAACAGACGAGCAGTACTTC
CSVGTDEQYF
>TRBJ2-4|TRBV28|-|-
TGTGCCAGCAGCCCTATAGGACAAGTCAAAAACATTCAGTACTTC
CASSPIGQVKNIQYF
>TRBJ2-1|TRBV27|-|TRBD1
TGTGCCAGCACAGACAACAGGGGGCGAAGCTCCTACAATGAGCAGTTCTTC
CASTDNRGRSSYNEQFF
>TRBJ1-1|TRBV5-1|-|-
TGCGCCAGCAGCACAGACGGAAACACTGAAGCTTTCTTT
CASSTDGNTEAFF
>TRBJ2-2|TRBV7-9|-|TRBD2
TGTGCCAGCAGCCTCCTGGGAGGGCTGAACACCGGGGAGCTGTTTTTT
CASSLLGGLNTGELFF
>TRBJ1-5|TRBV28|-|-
TGTGCCAGCGTAGTCGGAGGGGCCAATCAGCCCCAGCATTTT
CASVVGGANQPQHF
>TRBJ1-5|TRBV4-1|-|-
TGCGCCAGCAGCCAGACGTGGACAGGCAATCAGCCCCAGCATTTT
CASSQTWTGNQPQHF
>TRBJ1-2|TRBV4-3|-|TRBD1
TGCGCCAGCAGCGAGGGACAGGGCAAGTATGGCTACACCTTC
CASSEGQGKYGYTF
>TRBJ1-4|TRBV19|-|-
TGTGCCAGTAGTATGGAGGGCACCATTAATGAAAAACTGTTTTTT
CASSMEGTINEKLFF
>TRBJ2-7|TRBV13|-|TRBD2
TGTGCCAGCAGCTTGACTAGCCCCAGAGTCGAGCAGTACTTC
CASSLTSPRVEQYF
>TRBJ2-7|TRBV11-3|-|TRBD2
TGTGCCAGCAGCTTGGTCAGCGGGAGGGCCTACGAGCAGTACTTC
CASSLVSGRAYEQYF
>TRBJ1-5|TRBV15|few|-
TGTGCCACCAGCAGAGATCGTCATCAGCCCCAGCATTTT
CATSRDRHQPQHF
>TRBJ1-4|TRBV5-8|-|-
TGTGCCAGCAGCTCTAACTGGTCTAATGAAAAACTGTTTTTT
CASSSNWSNEKLFF
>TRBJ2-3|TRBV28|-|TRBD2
TGTGCCAGCAGTCCAGCGGGAGGGCCTGGAGATACGCAGTATTTT
CASSPAGGPGDTQYF
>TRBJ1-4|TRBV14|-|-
TGTGCCAGCAGCCGGAACAGGCCTCCCAATGAAAAACTGTTTTTT
CASSRNRPPNEKLFF
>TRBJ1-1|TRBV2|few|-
TGTGCCAGCAGTAGCGGGGGCGCTTCTGAAGCTTTCTTT
CASSSGGASEAFF
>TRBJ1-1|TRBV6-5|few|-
TGTGCCAGCAGTTTAGCTGGGAACACTGAAGCTTTCTTT
CASSLAGNTEAFF
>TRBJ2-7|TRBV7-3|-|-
TGTGCCAGCAGCTTAAGTGCGTTCAGGGGCGAGCAGTACTTC
CASSLSAFRGEQYF
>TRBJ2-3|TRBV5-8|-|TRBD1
TGTGCCAGCAGCCAGAGACAGGGGTTTTCTAGCACAGATACGCAGTATTTT
CASSQRQGFSSTDTQYF
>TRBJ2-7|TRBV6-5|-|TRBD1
TGTGCCAGCAGGCGGACAGGGGGCGAGCAGTACTTC
CASRRTGGEQYF
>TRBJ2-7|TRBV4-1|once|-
TGCGCCAGCAGCGAACAAGAGGTCGGGCAGGGGAGCTCCTACGAGCAGTACTTC
CASSEQEVGQGSSYEQYF
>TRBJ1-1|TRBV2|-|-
TGTGCCAGCAGTGAAGGCGCCCTGAACACTGAAGCTTTCTTT
CASSEGALNTEAFF
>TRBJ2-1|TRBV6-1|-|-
TGTGCCAGCAGTGCCGAGTTCCGCTCCTACAATGAGCAGTTCTTC
CASSAEFRSYNEQFF
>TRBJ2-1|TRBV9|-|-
TGTGCCAGCAGCGTAGCGGCGGGAACATACAATGAGCAGTTCTTC
CASSVAAGTYNEQFF
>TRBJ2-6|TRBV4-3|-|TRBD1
TGCGCCAGCAGCCAAGAACCGACAGGGGCCAACTCTGGGGCCAACGTCCTGACTTTC
CASSQEPTGANSGANVLTF
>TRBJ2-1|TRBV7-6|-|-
TGTGCCAGCAGCTTAGCTGAGGATAATGAGCAGTTCTTC
CASSLAEDNEQFF
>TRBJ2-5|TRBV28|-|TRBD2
TGTGCCAGCAGTTGGACTAGCGGGGGAGGACCCAGGACCCAGTACTTC
CASSWTSGGGPRTQYF
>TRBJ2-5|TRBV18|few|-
TGTGCCAGCTCACCACTGGAGGGAGAGACCCAGTACTTC
CASSPLEGETQYF
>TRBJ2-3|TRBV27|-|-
TGTGCCAGCACCCCGCTACTTGCGGGATACACAGATACGCAGTATTTT
CASTPLLAGYTDTQYF
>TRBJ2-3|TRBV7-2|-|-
TGTGCCAGCAACAAAGACAGACGCACAGATACGCAGTATTTT
CASNKDRRTDTQYF
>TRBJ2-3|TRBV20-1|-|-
TGCAGTTTCGAGGCCACAGATACGCAGTATTTT
CSFEATDTQYF